This TCR beta chain was sequenced in a study of beta chain features in type 1 diabetes. Study outcomes and limitations: For TCRB rearrangement, an influence of HLA type remained unresolved here. Junctions at VDJ sites from type 1 diabetes patients had fewer insertions and more deletions.

This CDR3 spans 16 amino acids. The germline gives CDR1 LGHNA, CDR2 YSLEER. V was pared by 0 bases and J by 2 bases, with 10 bases between. The authors reverse transcribed all of the isolated RNA, so sequencing captured expressed TCRB transcripts. Produced via immunoSEQ multiplex PCR; TCRdb's table is partial and in-frame only. Altogether 330,000 or so clones are present, roughly 15% being singletons, with the ten largest covering roughly 6.7%. As for this clone: The antigen is unknown.

Sequences were obtained from central memory CD4+ T cells from blood. The TCR originated in a man between 25 and 39 years old in good health. The gene calls are TRBV4-3 and TRBJ2-2; tentatively, D is TRBD1 (6 bases). This chain's CDR3 is CASSQEGASNTGELFF. CDR3 nucleotide sequence: TGCGCCAGCAGCCAAGAGGGGGCAAGTAACACCGGGGAGCTGTTTTTT.